The entry below describes one T cell receptor beta chain. The sample comes from a study of T cells in Graves' hyperthyroidism and ophthalmopathy. For Graves' hyperthyroidism to be stable, ophthalmopathy could not progress within 18 months. Each diagnosis was grounded in clinical symptoms, serum thyroxine and TRAb, thyroid ultrasound, and orbital computed tomography. The source material, RNA transcripts, was used to amplify TCR beta CDR3 regions. HTBI primers were the set used in a first-round RT-PCR of the TCR CDR3. TCRdb re-called the multiplex PCR reads through MiXCR, storing one row per CDR3 protein. Found here are nearly 750,000 distinct CDR3 sequences, roughly a third of them singletons; the top ten hold less than 40%. In germline, CDR1 is MNHEY, CDR2 SVGAGI. V was clipped by 7 bases and J by 5 bases; unmatched bases: 11. The CDR3 has 17 residues.

Sequenced sample: blood. This chain joins TRBV6-5 and TRBJ2-5, with TRBD2 identical over 15 bases. The source of this sequence is a woman in her thirties or forties with Graves' hyperthyroidism. CDR3 DNA: TGTGCCAGCATCTCCGGGACTAGCGGGGGGTTGGGGGAGACCCAGTACTTC. Its protein product is CASISGTSGGLGETQYF.